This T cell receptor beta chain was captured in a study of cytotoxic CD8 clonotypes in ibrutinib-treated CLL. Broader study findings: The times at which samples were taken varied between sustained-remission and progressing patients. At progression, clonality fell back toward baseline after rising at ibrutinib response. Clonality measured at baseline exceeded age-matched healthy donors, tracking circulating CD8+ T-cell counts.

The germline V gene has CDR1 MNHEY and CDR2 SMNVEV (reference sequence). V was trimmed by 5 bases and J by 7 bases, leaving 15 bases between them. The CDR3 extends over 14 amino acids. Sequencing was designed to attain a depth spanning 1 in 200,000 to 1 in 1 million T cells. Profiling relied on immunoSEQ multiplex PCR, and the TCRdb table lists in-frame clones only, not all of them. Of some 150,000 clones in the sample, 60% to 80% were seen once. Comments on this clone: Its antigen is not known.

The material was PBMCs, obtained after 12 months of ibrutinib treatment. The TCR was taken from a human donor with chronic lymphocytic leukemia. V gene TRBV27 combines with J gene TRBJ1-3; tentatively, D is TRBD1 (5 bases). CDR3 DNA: TGTGCCAGCAGTGGGACGTACCCCGGGAACACCATATATTTT. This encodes CASSGTYPGNTIYF.